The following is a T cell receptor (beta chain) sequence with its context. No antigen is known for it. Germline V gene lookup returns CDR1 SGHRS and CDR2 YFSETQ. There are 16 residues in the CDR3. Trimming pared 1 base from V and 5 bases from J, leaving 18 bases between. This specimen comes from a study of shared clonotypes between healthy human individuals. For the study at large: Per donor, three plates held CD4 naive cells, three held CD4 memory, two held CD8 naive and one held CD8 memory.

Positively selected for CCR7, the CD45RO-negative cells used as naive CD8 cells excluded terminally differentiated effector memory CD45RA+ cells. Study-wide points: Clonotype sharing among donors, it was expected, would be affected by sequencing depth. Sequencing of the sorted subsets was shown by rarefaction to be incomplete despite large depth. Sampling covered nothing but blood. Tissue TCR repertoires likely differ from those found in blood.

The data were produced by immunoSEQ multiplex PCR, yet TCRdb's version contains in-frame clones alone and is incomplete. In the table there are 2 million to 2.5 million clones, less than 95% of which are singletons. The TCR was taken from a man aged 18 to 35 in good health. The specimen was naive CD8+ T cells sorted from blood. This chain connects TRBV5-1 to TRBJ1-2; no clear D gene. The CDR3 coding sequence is TGCGCCAGCAGCTTGAACGTCTACGGCAAACTATATGGCTACACCTTC. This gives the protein CASSLNVYGKLYGYTF.